Listed below are T cell receptor beta chains from one sample, sequenced in a study of T cells in Graves' hyperthyroidism and ophthalmopathy. From the multiplex PCR reads, TCRdb called clonotypes with MiXCR, one entry per CDR3 protein. Among roughly 500,000 distinct CDR3 sequences listed, about 16% were seen once. The sample consisted of blood. These receptors were collected from a woman under 40 with Graves' ophthalmopathy. The CDR3 runs from the conserved cysteine through the conserved F or W. Fields, in order: D gene, J gene, V gene, clone size, CDR3 DNA, CDR3 protein. D genes are given only for firm matches. Rows may omit the clone size; those that give it use once, few, many or a size class.

d_call: TRBD1; j_call: TRBJ1-5; v_call: TRBV28; clone_size: few; cdr3_nt: TGTGCCAGCGTCGGGGGACAGGGGAATCAGCCCCAGCATTTT; cdr3_aa: CASVGGQGNQPQHF
d_call: NA; j_call: TRBJ2-7; v_call: TRBV3-1; clone_size: many; cdr3_nt: TGTGCCAGCAGCCCTTACCACCAAGACGAGCAGTACTTC; cdr3_aa: CASSPYHQDEQYF
d_call: TRBD2; j_call: TRBJ2-3; v_call: TRBV30; clone_size: few; cdr3_nt: TGTGCCTGGAGTCCCGGACTAGCGGGCGGAACTGATACGCAGTATTTT; cdr3_aa: CAWSPGLAGGTDTQYF
d_call: NA; j_call: TRBJ1-5; v_call: TRBV28; clone_size: many; cdr3_nt: TGTGCCAGCAGTCCTCGCGGAGGGGCTAGCAATCAGCCCCAGCATTTT; cdr3_aa: CASSPRGGASNQPQHF
d_call: TRBD2; j_call: TRBJ2-7; v_call: TRBV20-1; clone_size: few; cdr3_nt: TGCAGTGCCTCCGGACTAGCCACCTACGAGCAGTACTTC; cdr3_aa: CSASGLATYEQYF
d_call: TRBD2; j_call: TRBJ2-5; v_call: TRBV7-8; clone_size: NA; cdr3_nt: TGTGCCAGCAGCTTAGTTACTAGCGTTGGTGGGGAGACCCAGTACTTC; cdr3_aa: CASSLVTSVGGETQYF
d_call: NA; j_call: TRBJ1-5; v_call: TRBV6-1; clone_size: NA; cdr3_nt: TGTGCCAGCAGCGCCGGCAGTGATCAGCCCCAGCATTTT; cdr3_aa: CASSAGSDQPQHF
d_call: NA; j_call: TRBJ1-1; v_call: TRBV7-8; clone_size: NA; cdr3_nt: TGTGCCAGCGCTTCCAGCTCCCGGAACACTGAAGCTTTCTTT; cdr3_aa: CASASSSRNTEAFF
d_call: NA; j_call: TRBJ2-7; v_call: TRBV28; clone_size: NA; cdr3_nt: TGTGCCAGCAGTTTAGCAGGGGATGACTCCTACGAGCAGTACTTC; cdr3_aa: CASSLAGDDSYEQYF
d_call: TRBD1; j_call: TRBJ2-7; v_call: TRBV19; clone_size: NA; cdr3_nt: TGTGCCAGTAGTACACAGGGGCGCTCCTACGAGCAGTACTTC; cdr3_aa: CASSTQGRSYEQYF
d_call: NA; j_call: TRBJ2-2; v_call: TRBV5-5; clone_size: NA; cdr3_nt: TGTGCCAGCAGCTTGGAGGCGGGGCCCGGGGAGCTGTTTTTT; cdr3_aa: CASSLEAGPGELFF
d_call: TRBD1; j_call: TRBJ1-2; v_call: TRBV20-1; clone_size: many; cdr3_nt: TGCAGTGCTAGCACCAGGGGGCGCATAGACGGCTACACCTTC; cdr3_aa: CSASTRGRIDGYTF
d_call: TRBD1; j_call: TRBJ2-7; v_call: TRBV9; clone_size: many; cdr3_nt: TGTGCCAGCAGCCCGCCCCTTTGGGGACAGGGGGCTGACGAGCAGTACTTC; cdr3_aa: CASSPPLWGQGADEQYF
d_call: TRBD1; j_call: TRBJ2-2; v_call: TRBV11-1; clone_size: many; cdr3_nt: TGTGCCAGCAGCTGGGGACAGCGATACACCGGGGAGCTGTTTTTT; cdr3_aa: CASSWGQRYTGELFF
d_call: NA; j_call: TRBJ2-2; v_call: TRBV19; clone_size: NA; cdr3_nt: TGTGCCAGTAGTATGGACCCTACAGCCGGGGAGCTGTTTTTT; cdr3_aa: CASSMDPTAGELFF
d_call: NA; j_call: TRBJ2-5; v_call: TRBV2; clone_size: many; cdr3_nt: TGTGCCAGCAGTGAAGAGGTGGTGTCGGAGACCCAGTACTTC; cdr3_aa: CASSEEVVSETQYF
d_call: NA; j_call: TRBJ2-2; v_call: TRBV19; clone_size: NA; cdr3_nt: TGTGCCAGTAGTACGGGGTATCGGACCGGGGAGCTGTTTTTT; cdr3_aa: CASSTGYRTGELFF
d_call: TRBD1; j_call: TRBJ2-5; v_call: TRBV24-1; clone_size: NA; cdr3_nt: TGTGCCACCAGTGATCGACAGGGGCAAGAGACCCAGTACTTC; cdr3_aa: CATSDRQGQETQYF
d_call: TRBD1; j_call: TRBJ1-2; v_call: TRBV30; clone_size: many; cdr3_nt: TGTGCCTGGAGTTGGACAGGGCCTTCTACAAGTGATGGCTACACCTTC; cdr3_aa: CAWSWTGPSTSDGYTF
d_call: TRBD1; j_call: TRBJ2-7; v_call: TRBV11-2; clone_size: many; cdr3_nt: TGTGCCAGCAGCTTATGGGGCAGGGGGCAATACGAGCAGTACTTC; cdr3_aa: CASSLWGRGQYEQYF
d_call: TRBD1; j_call: TRBJ1-2; v_call: TRBV6-2/TRBV6-3; clone_size: NA; cdr3_nt: TGTGCCAGCAGTGGAGGGGACAGGGCTGACTATGGCTACACCTTC; cdr3_aa: CASSGGDRADYGYTF
d_call: NA; j_call: TRBJ1-2; v_call: TRBV27; clone_size: NA; cdr3_nt: TGTGCCAGCAGACCAGACGGCTTTTATGGCTACACCTTC; cdr3_aa: CASRPDGFYGYTF
d_call: NA; j_call: TRBJ2-1; v_call: TRBV6-1; clone_size: few; cdr3_nt: TGTGCCAGCAGTCGCTGGGCGAGGAGCTCCTACAATGAGCAGTTCTTC; cdr3_aa: CASSRWARSSYNEQFF
d_call: TRBD2; j_call: TRBJ2-1; v_call: TRBV7-2; clone_size: NA; cdr3_nt: TGTGCCAGCAGCTATGGACTAGCGGACAATGAGCAGTTCTTC; cdr3_aa: CASSYGLADNEQFF